The 19 T cell receptor beta chains in this list originate from one sample, sequenced in a study of T cells in Graves' hyperthyroidism and ophthalmopathy. From RNA transcripts, TCR beta CDR3 regions were amplified. HTBI primers were the set used in a first-round RT-PCR of the TCR CDR3. TCRdb re-analysed the multiplex PCR reads in MiXCR, keeping a single row per CDR3 protein. The repertoire consists of about 420,000 distinct CDR3 sequences, with approximately 15% occurring once and the leading ten covering 5.3%. Material for sequencing was blood. The origin of the receptors is a woman between 18 and 29 years old with Graves' hyperthyroidism.

At least ten counts were recorded for this clonotype. The rearrangement links TRBV5-8 to TRBJ2-1; 14 positions match TRBD2. With V trimmed by 3 bases and J by 3 bases, 5 bases remained unmatched. Germline values: CDR1 SGHTS, CDR2 YDEGEE. The CDR3 sequence is 17 residues long. In DNA, the CDR3 is TGTGCCAGCAGCTGGGGGACTAGCGGGAGCAACTACAATGAGCAGTTCTTC. Translating it yields CASSWGTSGSNYNEQFF.

The chain recombines TRBV14 with TRBJ1-2, with 8 nucleotides matching TRBD1. The CDR3 consists of 13 residues. The V and J ends lost 5 bases and 7 bases, in that order; junction bases with no gene match: 6. Germline V lookup: CDR1 SGHDN, CDR2 FVKESK. CDR3 loop: CASSVQDRVGYTF. The DNA for the CDR3 is TGTGCCAGCAGCGTCCAGGACAGGGTTGGCTACACCTTC.

A word on this clonotype: This sequence may be a read error, since a much larger clone differs from it by one base. This chain uses TRBV6-2 or TRBV6-3 with TRBJ2-1; TRBD2 might be the D (6 bases). Germline V gene sequence: CDR1 MNHEY, CDR2 SVGEGT. The CDR3 loop spans 17 amino acids. DNA for the CDR3: TGTGCCAACAGTTACTCGGTTAACGGGAGCCCACCCAATGAGCAGTTCTTC. Protein sequence: CANSYSVNGSPPNEQFF.

The V and J genes are TRBV4-3 and TRBJ1-1, with D uncertain. The germline CDR1 and CDR2 sequences are LGHNA and YSLEER. V was clipped by 0 bases and J by 4 bases, with 9 bases between them. The CDR3 is 14 amino acids. CDR3 residues: CASSQDTVLTEAFF. DNA of the CDR3: TGCGCCAGCAGCCAAGACACCGTGCTCACTGAAGCTTTCTTT.

This clonotype came up many times. The CDR3 loop reads CASSARVLTYEQYF. For the CDR3, the DNA is TGTGCCAGCAGTGCCAGGGTCCTAACCTACGAGCAGTACTTC. The rearrangement uses TRBV2 and TRBJ2-7, with D possibly being TRBD1 (5 bases). The V and J ends lost 4 bases and 2 bases respectively, with 12 bases between them. The CDR3 spans 14 residues. The germline V gene encodes CDR1 SNHLY and CDR2 FYNNEI.

This clonotype was picked up a small number of times. The rearrangement uses TRBV24-1 and TRBJ1-2; 12 nucleotides line up with TRBD1. The J segment lost 8 bases and the V segment lost 5 bases, leaving 11 bases of the junction unmatched. CDR1 is KGHDR and CDR2 is SFDVKD in the germline V gene. The CDR3 is 16 residues long. This chain's CDR3 is CATSGKPGQGALGYTF. The CDR3 DNA is TGTGCCACCAGTGGGAAGCCGGGACAGGGGGCGCTCGGCTACACCTTC.

The chain combines TRBV5-1 with TRBJ2-1; 7 bases match TRBD2. V was pared by 4 bases and J by 0 bases, with 4 bases of the junction left unmatched. This CDR3 has 15 residues. Germline loops: CDR1 SGHRS, CDR2 YFSETQ. CDR3 in DNA: TGCGCCAGCAGCCCACTAGCGACCTCCTACAATGAGCAGTTCTTC. Amino acids: CASSPLATSYNEQFF.

At least ten counts were recorded for this clonotype. The V and J genes are TRBV6-1 and TRBJ2-7; 11 nucleotides agree with TRBD2. The CDR3 consists of 16 residues. Germline V gives CDR1 MNHNS, CDR2 SASEGT. V shed 5 bases and J 0 bases; nucleotides not matched to a gene: 6. The CDR3 DNA sequence: TGTGCCAGCAGTTGGAGACTAGCGGGAACCTCCTACGAGCAGTACTTC. It codes for CASSWRLAGTSYEQYF.

This clonotype was seen repeatedly, ten times or more. V is TRBV5-1 and J is TRBJ2-3, with 9 bases matching TRBD2. The germline V gene encodes CDR1 SGHRS and CDR2 YFSETQ. There are 15 residues in the CDR3. Trimming removed 5 bases from V and 0 bases from J; junction bases left unmatched: 4. The CDR3 sequence is CASRRLADSTDTQYF. Here the CDR3 DNA reads TGCGCCAGCAGAAGACTAGCGGATAGCACAGATACGCAGTATTTT.

This clonotype has a count of ten or more. The gene calls are TRBV11-1 and TRBJ2-1, with D perhaps assigned TRBD1 or TRBD2 (5 bases each). V was clipped by 3 bases and J by 4 bases, with 13 bases between them. Germline V gene lookup returns CDR1 SGHAT and CDR2 FQDESV (reference sequence). This CDR3 has 15 residues. CDR3 amino acids: CASSLGVPEYNEQFF. The CDR3 DNA follows: TGTGCCAGCAGCTTGGGGGTACCCGAATACAATGAGCAGTTCTTC.

This clonotype has just one count. This chain connects TRBV10-3 to TRBJ2-1; TRBD2 matches at 8 bases. CDR3 length: 14 amino acids. Germline-derived CDR1 and CDR2 are ENHRY and SYGVKD. V shed 10 bases, J shed 0 bases, and the junction held 5 bases outside the gene matches. The CDR3 nucleotides are TGTGCCAACAGCGGGGGTGACTCCTACAATGAGCAGTTCTTC. Protein: CANSGGDSYNEQFF.

This clonotype was found many times. The rearrangement links TRBV20-1 to TRBJ2-5; the match to TRBD1 covers 7 bases. Losses at the gene ends were 6 bases for V and 0 bases for J; bases not matched to a gene: 13. CDR3 length equals 16 residues. Germline-derived CDR1 and CDR2 are DFQATT and SNEGSKA (reference sequence). DNA for the CDR3: TGCAGTGCCCAACTTGGGGACAGTTCGTACCAAGAGACCCAGTACTTC. Translating gives CSAQLGDSSYQETQYF.

The chain employs TRBV12-3 or TRBV12-4 and TRBJ1-3; D perhaps matches TRBD1 (6 bases). CDR3 size: 15 residues. The germline V and J ends were trimmed by 6 bases and 4 bases, with 16 bases remaining between them. The CDR3 DNA reads TGTGCCAGCAGGCTGGCAGGGGCGCCGGGAAACACCATATATTTT. Translating it yields CASRLAGAPGNTIYF.

The J gene is TRBJ2-7, the V gene TRBV6-1; possibly TRBD1 for D (6 bases). Germline lookup yields CDR1 MNHNS and CDR2 SASEGT. The V end was cut by 5 bases, the J end by 3 bases, with 23 bases between. The CDR3 contains 17 residues. CDR3 protein: CASSRRKMWGRGYEQYF. Written as DNA, the CDR3 is TGTGCCAGCAGTCGAAGGAAAATGTGGGGCAGGGGCTACGAGCAGTACTTC.

This clonotype was found a few times. The J gene is TRBJ2-3, the V gene TRBV7-3, with 12 bases that match TRBD2. From germline, CDR1 is SGHTA and CDR2 FQGTGA. The CDR3 has 16 amino acids. Trimming cost V 3 bases and J 2 bases; bases outside gene matches: 3. CDR3 DNA sequence: TGTGCCAGCAGCTTGGGGACTAGCGGGTACACAGATACGCAGTATTTT. Translation: CASSLGTSGYTDTQYF.

This clonotype was seen a few times. The chain joins TRBV19 to TRBJ2-3, with 8 nucleotides matching TRBD1. Losses at the gene ends were 4 bases for V and 0 bases for J; bases not matched to a gene: 3. Germline-derived CDR1 and CDR2 are LNHDA and SQIVND (reference sequence). The CDR3 has 15 amino acids. The CDR3 is CASSKDRGSTDTQYF. The CDR3 coding sequence is TGTGCCAGTAGTAAAGACAGGGGCAGCACAGATACGCAGTATTTT.

The chain combines TRBV5-1 with TRBJ2-7; TRBD1 agrees at 9 bases. CDR3 length equals 15 residues. The V segment lost 4 bases and the J segment 2 bases; nucleotides outside the gene matches: 7. Germline lookup yields CDR1 SGHRS and CDR2 YFSETQ. The CDR3: CASSSQTGGPYEQYF. The CDR3 DNA reads as TGCGCCAGCAGCAGTCAGACAGGGGGTCCCTACGAGCAGTACTTC.

In its sample, this clonotype was seen many times. V and J are TRBV28 and TRBJ1-1, with 8 bases identical to TRBD1. Trimming removed 0 bases from V and 0 bases from J; junction bases left unmatched: 6. CDR1 is MDHEN, CDR2 SYDVKM, per germline. The CDR3 has 17 residues. CDR3 sequence (DNA): TGTGCCAGCAGTTTATGGGCAGGGGGCGCGATGAACACTGAAGCTTTCTTT. Amino acids: CASSLWAGGAMNTEAFF.

Remarks on this clonotype: A read error may be the cause here, since a much bigger clone is one base away. This rearrangement joins TRBV11-3 to TRBJ2-1; the D gene is possibly TRBD2 (6 bases). The CDR3 consists of 15 residues. Trimming left V 2 bases short and J 5 bases short, with 13 bases between. Germline V gene data show CDR1 as SGHNT and CDR2 as YENEEA. The CDR3, as DNA: TGTGCCAGCAGCTTATGGGGGAGGTCCCACAATGAGCAGTTCTTC. Its translation: CASSLWGRSHNEQFF.